Reported below is one T cell receptor beta chain. Antigen unknown. The data were taken from a study of cytomegalovirus exposure and HLA in healthy donors. Overall study results and limits: Common viral pathogens were later found to be apparently linked to several of the most significant clusters. Within an earlier analysis, most TCR beta V segments proved productive either about 87% or about 30% of the time.

Use of 60 Vbeta and 13 Jbeta primers characterized the PCR. The data were produced by immunoSEQ multiplex PCR, yet TCRdb's version contains in-frame clones alone and is incomplete. The sample has 130,000 to 150,000 clones, 80% seen once. Germline V gives CDR1 SGHVS, CDR2 FNYEAQ. The V segment lost 4 bases and the J segment 2 bases; nucleotides outside the gene matches: 11. This CDR3 region has 17 residues. The rearrangement links TRBV7-6 to TRBJ1-5; 7 bases match TRBD1. This clonotype originated in a male donor in good health and CMV-seronegative. The sample comprised PBMCs. CDR3 nucleotide sequence: TGTGCCAGCAGCTCCAATCGAGGGGGCGACGGCAATCAGCCCCAGCATTTT. As protein: CASSSNRGGDGNQPQHF.